A single T cell receptor (beta chain) is shown here with its context. TCRdb itself ran the RT-PCR reads through MiXCR, one entry per CDR3 protein. Of 650,000 to 850,000 distinct CDR3 sequences detected, 14% appear once; the ten largest clones hold 6.5% to 8.5%. Trimming took 7 bases from V and 3 from J, leaving 9 bases between them. CDR1 is SGHVS, CDR2 FQNEAQ, per germline. The CDR3 totals 13 residues. The data are from a study of response to subunit inactivated influenza vaccine. The sequence was collected from a man aged 45-60 years who received an inactivated influenza vaccine. The genes are TRBV7-8 and TRBJ1-4, with D maybe TRBD1 (5 bases). The specimen was PBMCs from blood, collected 14 to 15 days before vaccination. The CDR3 loop reads CASTGTPNEKLFF. The CDR3 DNA sequence: TGTGCCAGCACCGGGACTCCTAATGAAAAACTGTTTTTT.